A single sample gave rise to the 30 T cell receptor beta chains below, sequenced in a study of blood T cell repertoires in COVID-19. Method: immunoSEQ multiplex PCR; TCRdb's copy keeps in-frame clones and lacks some. The sample records approximately 200,000 clones, more than 75% being singletons. The specimen sequenced was peripheral blood. The receptors stem from a man in his 60s who had recovered from COVID-19.

This chain connects TRBV28 to TRBJ2-5; tentatively, D is TRBD1 (5 bases). In germline, CDR1 is MDHEN, CDR2 SYDVKM. This CDR3 is 12 amino acids long. V lost 7 bases to trimming and J lost 4 bases, with 10 bases between them. Here the CDR3 reads CASKAGRETQYF. In DNA, the CDR3 is TGTGCCAGCAAGGCAGGGCGAGAGACCCAGTACTTC.

The V and J genes are TRBV10-3 and TRBJ1-1; no clear D gene. The CDR3 covers 14 residues. The germline V gene has CDR1 ENHRY and CDR2 SYGVKD. V gave up 6 bases and J gave up 4 bases, with 15 bases separating them. The CDR3 is CAIRSLGLGTEAFF. The CDR3 DNA sequence: TGTGCCATCAGGTCTCTCGGGTTGGGCACTGAAGCTTTCTTT.

The V gene is TRBV6-6, the J gene TRBJ1-3; D is uncertain. Germline assignment: CDR1 MNHNY and CDR2 SVGAGI (reference sequence). V shed 2 bases and J shed 1 base, with 6 bases lying between them. This CDR3 spans 14 amino acids. The DNA for the CDR3 is TGTGCCAGCAGTTACACGGGGTCTGGAAACACCATATATTTT. This translates into CASSYTGSGNTIYF.

This clone is a singleton in its sample. This chain's CDR3 is CASSQGLAVTYEQYF. CDR3 in DNA: TGTGCCAGCAGCCAAGGACTAGCTGTTACCTACGAGCAGTACTTC. The rearrangement uses TRBV7-2 and TRBJ2-7; 8 bases line up with TRBD2. Germline-derived CDR1 and CDR2 are SGHTA and FQGNSA. Unmatched junction bases numbered 8, after V lost 5 bases and J lost 2 bases. This CDR3 spans 15 amino acids.

This chain connects TRBV7-2 to TRBJ2-3, with 8 bases lining up with TRBD2. The V segment lost 6 bases and the J segment 10 bases; nucleotides outside the gene matches: 12. The CDR3 length is 14 residues. Germline CDR1 SGHTA, CDR2 FQGNSA. CDR3: CASSSDLGLVAQYF. The CDR3 nucleotides are TGTGCCAGCAGTTCTGACTTGGGACTAGTTGCGCAGTATTTT.

The gene calls are TRBV27 and TRBJ1-5, with D possibly matching TRBD1 (6 bases). The CDR3 sequence is 16 residues long. With 5 bases removed from V and 5 bases from J, the gap between germline ends came to 19 bases. CDR1 is MNHEY, CDR2 SMNVEV, per germline (reference sequence). The CDR3 loop reads CASSTLGGMPHQPQHF. The DNA of the CDR3 is TGTGCCAGCAGTACGCTAGGGGGTATGCCGCATCAGCCCCAGCATTTT.

This clone showed up just once. The chain uses TRBV24-1 and TRBJ1-5; TRBD1 matches 7 bases. The V gene's germline CDR1 is KGHDR and CDR2 SFDVKD. The CDR3 runs to 15 residues. Trimming at V came to 4 bases and at J to 2 bases, leaving 4 bases not matched to a gene. The CDR3 sequence is CATSELRGGNQPQHF. The CDR3 DNA reads as TGTGCCACCAGTGAGCTCAGGGGGGGCAATCAGCCCCAGCATTTT.

This rearrangement joins TRBV9 to TRBJ2-5; D call uncertain. The CDR3 is 15 residues long. Germline V gene data show CDR1 as SGDLS and CDR2 as YYNGEE. Between the trimmed V and J ends, which lost 1 base and 3 bases, there was a span of 13 bases. CDR3 protein: CASSVSTAMEETQYF. CDR3 coding DNA: TGTGCCAGCAGCGTAAGCACAGCTATGGAAGAGACCCAGTACTTC.

This clone came up a few times. This rearrangement joins TRBV4-3 to TRBJ1-2, with TRBD1 identical over 8 bases. Germline CDR1 and CDR2: LGHNA and YSLEER. The CDR3 has 16 residues. Trimming took 0 bases from V and 0 from J; bases not matched to a gene: 3. The CDR3 region is CASSQEYRGSNYGYTF. For the CDR3, the DNA is TGCGCCAGCAGCCAAGAGTACAGGGGGTCTAACTATGGCTACACCTTC.

The chain has TRBV2 and TRBJ2-7; possibly TRBD2 for D (6 bases). The V gene lost 4 bases and the J gene lost 6 bases, with 13 bases spanning the gap. The germline gives CDR1 SNHLY, CDR2 FYNNEI. The CDR3 contains 13 residues. This CDR3 is CASSGLTGVEQYF. In DNA form, the CDR3 reads TGTGCCAGCAGTGGTCTAACGGGGGTCGAGCAGTACTTC.

V and J are TRBV7-8 and TRBJ2-1; TRBD2 matches 13 bases. Germline V CDR1 and CDR2: SGHVS, FQNEAQ. The ends lost 4 bases at V and 7 bases at J; junction bases unmatched: 4. This CDR3 has 15 residues. CDR3 sequence reads: CASSWTSGSGNEQFF. The CDR3 DNA follows: TGTGCCAGCAGCTGGACTAGCGGGAGTGGGAATGAGCAGTTCTTC. The full variable domain, in which reference TRBV7-8 and TRBJ2-1 provide the parts outside the CDR3, is GAGVSQSPRYKVAKRGQDVALRCDPISGHVSLFWYQQALGQGPEFLTYFQNEAQLDKSGLPSDRFFAERPEGSVSTLKIQRTQQEDSAVYLCASSWTSGSGNEQFFGPGTRLTVL.

The rearrangement links TRBV28 to TRBJ2-1; 7 bases are shared with TRBD2. V was clipped by 1 base and J by 1 base; unmatched bases: 4. CDR1 and CDR2 (germline): MDHEN, SYDVKM. This CDR3 contains 16 residues. CDR3 sequence: CASSLYTSASYNEQFF. In DNA form, the CDR3 reads TGTGCCAGCAGTTTATACACTAGCGCATCCTACAATGAGCAGTTCTTC. The full variable domain, completed using reference TRBV28 and TRBJ2-1, is DVKVTQSSRYLVKRTGEKVFLECVQDMDHENMFWYRQDPGLGLRLIYFSYDVKMKEKGDIPEGYSVSREKKERFSLILESASTNQTSMYLCASSLYTSASYNEQFFGPGTRLTVL.

This rearrangement joins TRBV19 to TRBJ1-2; 9 bases map to TRBD1. This CDR3 has 13 amino acids. Per germline, CDR1 LNHDA and CDR2 SQIVND (reference sequence). The J segment lost 8 bases and the V segment lost 5 bases, leaving 6 bases of the junction unmatched. The CDR3 here is CASSLQGAGGYTF. CDR3 DNA: TGTGCCAGTAGTTTACAGGGGGCAGGAGGCTACACCTTC.

A few counts support this clone. V is TRBV5-5 and J is TRBJ1-2, with TRBD1 matching 7 bases. The CDR3 is made up of 15 amino acids. The germline CDR1 and CDR2 sequences are SGHKS and YYEKEE (reference sequence). J was trimmed by 6 bases and V by 3 bases; bases with no gene match: 11. CDR3 coding DNA: TGTGCCAGCAGCTACCCTTACGAGGGGGCTAATGGCTACACCTTC. Translating gives CASSYPYEGANGYTF.

This chain links TRBV4-3 with TRBJ2-3, with no clear D. The germline V gene has CDR1 LGHNA and CDR2 YSLEER. V was cut by 1 base and J by 5 bases, with 10 bases left in between. The CDR3 covers 14 residues. The CDR3 sequence is CASSQAGSGDTQYF. The CDR3 DNA follows: TGCGCCAGCAGCCAAGCCGGCTCGGGAGATACGCAGTATTTT.

This clone was found once. This chain connects TRBV5-1 to TRBJ2-5; 7 bases match TRBD1. With V trimmed by 4 bases and J by 0 bases, 3 bases remained unmatched. The CDR3 is 14 amino acids. The germline V gene has CDR1 SGHRS and CDR2 YFSETQ. Here the CDR3 reads CASSRDRDQETQYF. Written as DNA, the CDR3 is TGCGCCAGCAGCCGCGACAGGGACCAAGAGACCCAGTACTTC.

The J gene is TRBJ1-1, the V gene TRBV9; 8 bases map to TRBD1. CDR3 length: 14 amino acids. Germline trimming cut 1 base from V and 6 bases from J; bases unmatched to any gene: 5. From germline, CDR1 is SGDLS and CDR2 YYNGEE. CDR3 protein: CASSVSGGEAEAFF. The CDR3 bases are TGTGCCAGCAGCGTATCAGGGGGCGAGGCTGAAGCTTTCTTT.

V is TRBV11-1 and J is TRBJ2-1, with unresolved D. In germline, CDR1 is SGHAT, CDR2 FQDESV (reference sequence). This CDR3 contains 15 residues. Between the trimmed V and J ends, which lost 1 base and 1 base, there was a span of 8 bases. DNA of the CDR3: TGTGCCAGCAGCTTAGGGCAGGAATCCTACAATGAGCAGTTCTTC. Translation gives CASSLGQESYNEQFF.

This rearrangement joins TRBV5-1 to TRBJ1-6; TRBD1 is a possible D gene (5 bases). The CDR3 has 15 residues. The V and J ends lost 4 bases and 6 bases respectively, with 14 bases between them. CDR1 and CDR2 (germline): SGHRS, YFSETQ. The chain's CDR3 is CASSAGDRGNSPLHF. The DNA for the CDR3 is TGCGCCAGCAGCGCCGGTGATAGGGGTAATTCACCCCTCCACTTT.

The rearrangement links TRBV11-3 to TRBJ1-1; tentative D call: TRBD1 (5 bases). Germline CDR1 SGHNT, CDR2 YENEEA. V lost 1 base, J lost 1 base, and 10 bases lay in between. The CDR3 runs to 15 residues. The CDR3, as DNA: TGTGCCAGCAGCTTAGGGGGCGCAAGGAACACTGAAGCTTTCTTT. It is translated as CASSLGGARNTEAFF.

The chain joins TRBV28 to TRBJ2-4; 7 bases match TRBD2. CDR3 size: 17 residues. Germline values: CDR1 MDHEN, CDR2 SYDVKM. Losses at the gene ends were 3 bases for V and 3 bases for J; bases not matched to a gene: 11. CDR3 sequence: CASSLPGGSRGKNIQYF. The CDR3, as DNA: TGTGCCAGCAGTTTGCCCGGGGGGAGTCGGGGCAAAAACATTCAGTACTTC.

This chain links TRBV9 with TRBJ2-5, with TRBD2 identical over 7 bases. This CDR3 is 14 amino acids long. CDR1 is SGDLS and CDR2 is YYNGEE in the germline V gene. The V gene end was trimmed by 0 bases and the J gene end by 5 bases; junction bases not matched to a gene: 4. The CDR3 spells CASSVAGEGETQYF. CDR3 in DNA: TGTGCCAGCAGCGTAGCTGGGGAGGGGGAGACCCAGTACTTC. Full variable domain (rest looked up from reference TRBV9 and TRBJ2-5): DSGVTQTPKHLITATGQRVTLRCSPRSGDLSVYWYQQSLDQGLQFLIQYYNGEERAKGNILERFSAQQFPDLHSELNLSSLELGDSALYFCASSVAGEGETQYFGPGTRLLVL.

The chain combines TRBV9 with TRBJ2-3; 12 bases are a match to TRBD2. This CDR3 contains 19 residues. Trimming at V came to 0 bases and at J to 8 bases, leaving 16 bases not matched to a gene. Germline-derived CDR1 and CDR2 are SGDLS and YYNGEE. CDR3 sequence reads: CASSVAITSGGLTGLTQYF. CDR3 sequence (DNA): TGTGCCAGCAGCGTAGCTATCACTAGCGGGGGGCTTACAGGCCTTACGCAGTATTTT.

The chain recombines TRBV27 with TRBJ1-2; D unresolved. Trimming pared 3 bases from V and 5 bases from J, leaving 10 bases between. The CDR3 loop spans 13 amino acids. Germline V gene sequence: CDR1 MNHEY, CDR2 SMNVEV (reference sequence). The CDR3 sequence: CASSLERPYGYTF. For the CDR3, the DNA is TGTGCCAGCAGTTTGGAGAGGCCATATGGCTACACCTTC.

The V gene is TRBV3-1 (or the pseudogene TRBV3-2), the J gene TRBJ1-1; D might be TRBD1 (5 bases). CDR1 LGHDT and CDR2 YNNKEL come from the germline V gene (reference sequence). Trimming cost V 7 bases and J 3 bases, with 15 bases left between them. The CDR3 spans 14 residues. CDR3 sequence reads: CASTPLIGDTEAFF. CDR3 DNA: TGTGCCAGCACCCCTCTCATAGGGGACACTGAAGCTTTCTTT.

This sequence joins TRBV6-4 and TRBJ2-7; 12 bases map to TRBD2. The germline V gene encodes CDR1 MRHNA and CDR2 SNTAGT. The CDR3 is made up of 12 amino acids. J gave up 7 bases and V 11 bases, and 6 bases lay outside the gene matches. The CDR3 coding sequence is TGTGCCCTTGGACTAGCGGGAAATGAGCAGTACTTC. Its translation is CALGLAGNEQYF.

V usage is TRBV4-3 and J usage is TRBJ1-6; D perhaps matches TRBD1 (5 bases). The CDR3 extends over 15 amino acids. V was clipped by 5 bases and J by 5 bases, with 13 bases between them. CDR1 LGHNA and CDR2 YSLEER come from the germline V gene. CDR3 DNA: TGCGCCAGCAGCGCAAACAGGTTTAATAATTCACCCCTCCACTTT. Translating it yields CASSANRFNNSPLHF.

Remarks on this clone: Other DNA sequences from this sample encode an identical CDR3 as well. The CDR3 protein is CAWSVRGNQPQHF. The CDR3 coding sequence is TGTGCCTGGAGTGTACGAGGGAATCAGCCCCAGCATTTT. This rearrangement joins TRBV30 to TRBJ1-5; D is uncertain. Germline CDR1 GTSNPN, CDR2 SVGIG (reference sequence). CDR3 length: 13 amino acids. Trimming took off 0 bases at V and 4 bases at J, with 7 bases between the two ends.

The CDR3 sequence: CASSQPGLASYEQYF. CDR3 DNA: TGTGCCAGCAGCCAACCGGGACTAGCGTCCTACGAGCAGTACTTC. The rearrangement links TRBV3-1 (or the pseudogene TRBV3-2) to TRBJ2-7; 10 nucleotides line up with TRBD2. Trimming cost V 2 bases and J 1 base; bases outside gene matches: 2. Germline values: CDR1 LGHDT, CDR2 YNNKEL (reference sequence). This CDR3 region has 15 residues.

The rearrangement uses TRBV5-3 and TRBJ2-5; D is unresolved. TRBV5-3 is filed as an ORF, its function uncertain. This CDR3 has 14 amino acids. V gave up 4 bases and J gave up 5 bases, with 15 bases separating them. The DNA of the CDR3 is TGTGCCAGAAGCCCGCTCCAGGTTCGTGAGACCCAGTACTTC. Encoded protein: CARSPLQVRETQYF.